The subject of this entry is one T cell receptor (beta chain). The sequenced patients had an expansion of CD8+CD57+ cells seen by flow cytometry. At blood sampling, none of the patients had yet received therapy. The record originates from a study of CD8+CD57+ T cells in acquired aplastic anemia. Turning to the study itself: An average of around 3.5 ug of DNA was obtained from sorted CD4+ and CD8+ cells.

Genomic DNA constituted the template upon which TCR beta VDJ and CDR3 profiling was performed. TCRdb reprocessed the reads via MiXCR and lists one record per CDR3 protein. The sample includes about 120,000 distinct CDR3 sequences, under 60% of them seen just once. After removal of 6 bases from V and 5 bases from J, the junction contained 10 bases not matched to a gene. The CDR3 spans 15 residues. The V gene's germline CDR1 is SNHLY and CDR2 FYNNEI. The TCR comes from a human donor with aplastic anemia. The chain employs TRBV2 and TRBJ2-7, with 10 positions matching TRBD1. Sequencing was done on a sample of sorted CD4+, CD8+, or CD8+CD57+ T cells (not recorded which) from PBMCs. CDR3 in amino acids: CASSLAGQGFNEQYF. The CDR3 DNA reads as TGTGCCAGCAGCCTCGCGGGACAGGGGTTCAACGAGCAGTACTTC.